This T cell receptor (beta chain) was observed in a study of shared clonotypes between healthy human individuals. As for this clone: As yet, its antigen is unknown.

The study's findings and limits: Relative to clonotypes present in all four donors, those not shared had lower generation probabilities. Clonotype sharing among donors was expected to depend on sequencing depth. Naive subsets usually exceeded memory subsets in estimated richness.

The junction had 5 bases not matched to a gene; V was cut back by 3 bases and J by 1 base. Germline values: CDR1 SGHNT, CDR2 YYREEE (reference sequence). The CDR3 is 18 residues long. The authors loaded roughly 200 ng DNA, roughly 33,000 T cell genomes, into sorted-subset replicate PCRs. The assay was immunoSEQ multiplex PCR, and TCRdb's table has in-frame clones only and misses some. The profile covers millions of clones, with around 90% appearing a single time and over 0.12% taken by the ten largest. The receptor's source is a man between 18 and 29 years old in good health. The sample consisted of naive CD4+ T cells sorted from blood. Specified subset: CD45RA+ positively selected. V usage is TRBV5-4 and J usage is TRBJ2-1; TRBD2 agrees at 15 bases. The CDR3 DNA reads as TGTGCCAGCAGCTCGGGACTAGCGGGAGGTCGGTCCTACAATGAGCAGTTCTTC. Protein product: CASSSGLAGGRSYNEQFF.